This record looks at one T cell receptor beta chain sequence and its context. What it recognizes is unknown. TCRdb keeps only in-frame clones here, not all; method: immunoSEQ multiplex PCR. Found here are some 980,000 clones, about three quarters of them singletons; the top ten hold about 1.5%. These data come from a study of shared clonotypes between healthy human individuals. The study's findings and limits: Only blood samples were collected, and tissue repertoires likely differ.

Germline lookup yields CDR1 MDHEN and CDR2 SYDVKM. The CDR3 loop spans 18 amino acids. Trimming removed 3 bases from V and 0 bases from J, with 21 bases in between. This chain uses TRBV28 with TRBJ2-7, with a weak D call TRBD1 (6 bases). This TCR was recovered from a man aged 18 to 29 in good health. The material sequenced was memory CD4+ T cells sorted from blood. The subset was: CD45RA-negative fraction. The CDR3 bases are TGTGCCAGCAGTTTTCCGCAAGCCTGGACAGAACCCTCCTACGAGCAGTACTTC. This gives the protein CASSFPQAWTEPSYEQYF.